This entry is about one T cell receptor beta chain. As yet, its antigen is unknown. This CDR3 region has 13 residues. Germline CDR1 reads LNHDA; CDR2 reads SQIVND (reference sequence). V lost 10 bases and J lost 6, with 15 bases in between. The sample originates from a study of T-cell memory formation after mild COVID-19. General study findings and limits: Among clones contracting day 15 to 85, CD4/CD8 was balanced, whereas later expanders leaned CD4+.

Using constant-segment primers, 5'RACE produced TCR alpha and TCR beta cDNA libraries carrying sample barcodes and UMIs. MiXCR was run by TCRdb on the 5' RACE reads, yielding one entry per CDR3 protein. This sample carries around 420,000 distinct CDR3 sequences, approximately 25% of them seen once, and the ten largest clones take around 9.5%. This TCR derives from an adult woman who had mild COVID-19 (a few samples of this study predate the infection). Cell type and time point are not known. The chain couples TRBV19 to TRBJ1-4, with TRBD1 as a possible D gene (5 bases). Sample: PBMCs or a T cell subset sorted from them (not recorded which). This CDR3 reads CATVRDQDEKLFF. The CDR3 coding sequence is TGTGCCACAGTCCGGGACCAGGATGAAAAACTGTTTTTT.